Reported below is one T cell receptor beta chain. Antigen: not known. This sample was taken from a study of OX40 agonist ivuxolimab in advanced cancers. Study context: The study reported partial responses in three patients: one hepatocellular carcinoma, two cutaneous melanoma. Study results and caveats: At 0.1 to 3.0 mg/kg, CD4+ and CD8+ blood T cells expanded clonally by week 6.

CDR1 SGDLS and CDR2 YYNGEE come from the germline V gene. The CDR3 contains 14 residues. V was trimmed by 0 bases and J by 6 bases, leaving 11 bases between them. Data came from immunoSEQ multiplex PCR; TCRdb stores just in-frame clones and leaves some out. The table has tens of thousands of clones, approximately 84% seen once. This clonotype was sampled from an adult with an advanced solid tumor such as melanoma, head and neck, liver or kidney cancer. The material sequenced was CD4+ or CD8+ T cells sorted from blood, taken in a trial of the OX40 agonist ivuxolimab. This sequence joins TRBV9 and TRBJ2-3; D is tentatively TRBD1 or TRBD2 (6 bases each). The CDR3 DNA follows: TGTGCCAGCAGCGTAGGGGGGGCAGGGGATACGCAGTATTTT. As protein: CASSVGGAGDTQYF. Drawing the rest from reference TRBV9 and TRBJ2-3, the complete variable domain is DSGVTQTPKHLITATGQRVTLRCSPRSGDLSVYWYQQSLDQGLQFLIQYYNGEERAKGNILERFSAQQFPDLHSELNLSSLELGDSALYFCASSVGGAGDTQYFGPGTRLTVL.